This T cell receptor beta chain originates from a study of CD8 T cells in ankylosing spondylitis. A quantitative 5'-RACE method, one with molecular barcodes, was used to make TCR beta libraries. TCRdb re-derived calls from the 5' RACE reads in MiXCR, one entry per CDR3 protein. The table shows 40,000 or so distinct CDR3 sequences, with 8% to 13% occurring only once. This clonotype was recorded at least ten times. No antigen is known for it. Regarding the study as a whole: In the blood and synovial fluid of reactive arthritis, some motif variants had been previously reported. Eight highly homologous variants formed a TCR beta motif that appeared characteristic of ankylosing spondylitis blood. Clones linked to the disease showed a CD8+ phenotype. They occurred at relatively low frequencies in peripheral blood.

This receptor was obtained from a male donor with ankylosing spondylitis or in good health (not recorded which). Sequencing was carried out using blood, either unsorted or a sorted T cell fraction (not recorded which).

CDR3 sequence (DNA): TGTGCCAGCAGTTTGGCGGTGAACACTGAAGCTTTCTTT. Protein: CASSLAVNTEAFF. The rearrangement joins TRBV12-3 or TRBV12-4 to TRBJ1-1; D not resolved. Trimming stripped 3 bases from V and 0 bases from J, with 5 bases between. The length of the CDR3 is 13 residues.